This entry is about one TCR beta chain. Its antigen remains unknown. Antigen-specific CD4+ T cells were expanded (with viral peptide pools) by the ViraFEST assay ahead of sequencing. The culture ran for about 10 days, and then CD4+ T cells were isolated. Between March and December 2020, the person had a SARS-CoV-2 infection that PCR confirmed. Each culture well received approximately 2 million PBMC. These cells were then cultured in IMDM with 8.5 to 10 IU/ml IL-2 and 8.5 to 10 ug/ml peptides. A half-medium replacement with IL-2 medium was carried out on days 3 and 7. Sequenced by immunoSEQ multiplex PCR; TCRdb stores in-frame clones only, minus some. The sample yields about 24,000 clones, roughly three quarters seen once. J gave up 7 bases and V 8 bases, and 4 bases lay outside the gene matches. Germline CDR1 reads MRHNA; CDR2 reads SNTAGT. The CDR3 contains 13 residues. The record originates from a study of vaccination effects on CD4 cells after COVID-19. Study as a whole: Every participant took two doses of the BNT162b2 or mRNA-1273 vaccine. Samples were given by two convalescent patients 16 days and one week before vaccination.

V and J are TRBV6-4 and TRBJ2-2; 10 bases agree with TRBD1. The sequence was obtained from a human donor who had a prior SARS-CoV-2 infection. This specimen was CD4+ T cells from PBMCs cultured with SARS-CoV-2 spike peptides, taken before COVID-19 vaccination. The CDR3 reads CASDRGPLGELFF. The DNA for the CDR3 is TGTGCCAGCGACAGGGGGCCTCTCGGGGAGCTGTTTTTT.